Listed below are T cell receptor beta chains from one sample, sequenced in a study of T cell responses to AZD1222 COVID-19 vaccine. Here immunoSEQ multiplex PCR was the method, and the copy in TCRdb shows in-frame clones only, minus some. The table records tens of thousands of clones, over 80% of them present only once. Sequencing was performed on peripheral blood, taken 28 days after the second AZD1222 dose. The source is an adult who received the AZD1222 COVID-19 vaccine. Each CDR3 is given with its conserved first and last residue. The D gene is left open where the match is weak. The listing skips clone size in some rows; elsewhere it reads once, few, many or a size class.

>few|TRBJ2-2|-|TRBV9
TGTGCCAGCAGCGTTTGGGGTGCCGGGGAGCTGTTTTTT
CASSVWGAGELFF
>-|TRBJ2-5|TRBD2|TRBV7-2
TGTGCCAGCAGCAAAAACAGGCTAGCGGGAGGGGAGACCCAGTACTTC
CASSKNRLAGGETQYF
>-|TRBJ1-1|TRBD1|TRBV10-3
TGTGCCATCAGCTTTACAGGGGGCGCTGGCGCTGAAGCTTTCTTT
CAISFTGGAGAEAFF
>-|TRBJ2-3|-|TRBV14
TGTGCCAGCAGCCAAATGGGATTATTGGGAGGCACAGATACGCAGTATTTT
CASSQMGLLGGTDTQYF
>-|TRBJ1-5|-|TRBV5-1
TGCGCCAGCAGCTTGGCCGGGGGAGTCGATAATCAGCCCCAGCATTTT
CASSLAGGVDNQPQHF
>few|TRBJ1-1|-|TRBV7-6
TGTGCCAGCAGCGCAGACTATATCCCCCATAGGGCAAACACTGAAGCTTTCTTT
CASSADYIPHRANTEAFF
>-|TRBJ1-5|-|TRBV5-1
TGCGCCAGCAGCTTCTATCCATTTCAGCCCCAGCATTTT
CASSFYPFQPQHF
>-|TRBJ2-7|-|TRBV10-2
TGCGCCAGCAGTGATCGGATCTCCTACGAGCAGTACTTC
CASSDRISYEQYF
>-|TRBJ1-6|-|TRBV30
TGTGCCTGGAGTGTAGGGGATAATTCACCCCTCCACTTT
CAWSVGDNSPLHF
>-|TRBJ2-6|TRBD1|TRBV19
TGTGCCAGTAGTCTCCAGGGGGCTGGGGCCAACGTCCTGACTTTC
CASSLQGAGANVLTF
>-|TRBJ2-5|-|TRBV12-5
TGTGCTAGTGGTTTAGGGGCCAGGCTAGGGGAGACCCAGTACTTC
CASGLGARLGETQYF
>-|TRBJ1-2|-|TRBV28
TGTGCCAGCAATGCAGGGGCGAGCTTTTTCTATGGCTACACCTTC
CASNAGASFFYGYTF
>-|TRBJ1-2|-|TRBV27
TGTGCCAGCAGTTTCCTAGGAACAGGATCCGGGTCTCACTATGGCTACACCTTC
CASSFLGTGSGSHYGYTF
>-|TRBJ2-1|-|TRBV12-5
TGTGCTAGTGGTTTGGTATTACACTCTCCTAGCTCCTACAATGAGCAGTTCTTC
CASGLVLHSPSSYNEQFF
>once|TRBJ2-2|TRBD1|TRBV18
TGTGCCAGCTCACCACCTACAGGGGGGAACACCGGGGAGCTGTTTTTT
CASSPPTGGNTGELFF
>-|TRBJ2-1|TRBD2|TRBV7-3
TGTGCCAGCAGCTTAAGGACTAGCGGAAACAATGAGCAGTTCTTC
CASSLRTSGNNEQFF
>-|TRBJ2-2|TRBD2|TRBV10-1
TGCGCCAGCAGCGGGACTAGCGGGGGGTTCGACACCGGGGAGCTGTTTTTT
CASSGTSGGFDTGELFF
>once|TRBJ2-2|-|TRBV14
TGTGCCAGCAGCCAAGCTCAAGGGCTGGGCGGGGAGCTGTTTTTT
CASSQAQGLGGELFF
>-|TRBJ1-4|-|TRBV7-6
TGTGCCAGCAGCTTAGGTCAGGGGCAGGGTGAAAAACTGTTTTTT
CASSLGQGQGEKLFF
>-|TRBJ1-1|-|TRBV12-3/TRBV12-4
TGTGCCAGCAGTATTGGGTTCAACACTGAAGCTTTCTTT
CASSIGFNTEAFF
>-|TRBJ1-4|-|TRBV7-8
TGTGCCAGCAGCTCTACCATCAGTTCCCGGGCTAATGAAAAACTGTTTTTT
CASSSTISSRANEKLFF
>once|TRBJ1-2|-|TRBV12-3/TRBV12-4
TGTGCCAGCAGTTTAAGCAAGGGGTACGGCTACACCTTC
CASSLSKGYGYTF
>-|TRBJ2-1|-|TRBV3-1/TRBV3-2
TGTGCCAGCAGCCAAGGACTGGCGGGGATCTCCTACAATGAGCAGTTCTTC
CASSQGLAGISYNEQFF
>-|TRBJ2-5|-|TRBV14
TGTGCCAGCAGCCAAGATTACAGGTCTCAGGTCCAGTACTTC
CASSQDYRSQVQYF
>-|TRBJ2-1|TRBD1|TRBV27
TGTGCCAGCAGTTCCACAGGGGGAGTCTACAATGAGCAGTTCTTC
CASSSTGGVYNEQFF
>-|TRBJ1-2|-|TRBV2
TGTGCCAGCAGTGTGGGGGGTGATGGCTACACCTTC
CASSVGGDGYTF
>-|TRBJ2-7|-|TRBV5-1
TGCGCCAGCAGCTCGGAAGCGCAGAGCTACGAGCAGTACTTC
CASSSEAQSYEQYF
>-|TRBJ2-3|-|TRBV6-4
TGTGCCAGCAGACTTTCTAGCACAGATACGCAGTATTTT
CASRLSSTDTQYF
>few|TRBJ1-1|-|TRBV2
TGTGCCAGCAATCAGGGGAACACTGAAGCTTTCTTT
CASNQGNTEAFF
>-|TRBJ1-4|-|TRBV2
TGTGCCAGCAGGGACATGCACGGTCCAGGGGAAAAACTGTTTTTT
CASRDMHGPGEKLFF
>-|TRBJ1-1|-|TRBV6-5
TGTGCCAGCAGTTACTCAAGAAACACTGAAGCTTTCTTT
CASSYSRNTEAFF
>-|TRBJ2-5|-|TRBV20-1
TGCAGTGCTAGCGCGGAGACCCAGTACTTC
CSASAETQYF
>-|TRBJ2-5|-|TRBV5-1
TGCGCCAGCTCCCGGGAAGGAGAGACCCAGTACTTC
CASSREGETQYF
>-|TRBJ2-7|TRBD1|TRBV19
TGTGCCCGTAGTAGGGGGCTAGAGTGGACCGAGCAGTACTTC
CARSRGLEWTEQYF
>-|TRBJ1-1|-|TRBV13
TGTGCCAGCAGCCCCGGACAGTACACTGAAGCTTTCTTT
CASSPGQYTEAFF
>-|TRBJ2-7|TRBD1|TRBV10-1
TGCGCCAGCAGTGATTTCCGGGACAGGTCCTACGAGCGGTACTTC
CASSDFRDRSYERYF
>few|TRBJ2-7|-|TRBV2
TGTGCCAGCAGTGTAAGGGGTACCTCCTACGAGCAGTACTTC
CASSVRGTSYEQYF
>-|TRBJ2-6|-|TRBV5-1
TGCGCCAGCAGCTTGGGACAGAACTCTGGGGCCAACGTCCTGACTTTC
CASSLGQNSGANVLTF
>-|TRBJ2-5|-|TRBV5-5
TGTGCCAGCAGCTTGGCAGGGCTCCAAGAGACCCAGTACTTC
CASSLAGLQETQYF
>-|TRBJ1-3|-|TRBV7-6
TGTGCCAGCAGCTTACTCCCAGAACCTGGAAACACCATATATTTT
CASSLLPEPGNTIYF
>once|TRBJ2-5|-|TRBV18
TGTGCCAGCTCACCACCGTCGGGATGGGAGACCCAGTACTTC
CASSPPSGWETQYF
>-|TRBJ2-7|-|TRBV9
TGTGCCAGCAGCGCCCGCGGCTCCTACGAGCAGTACTTC
CASSARGSYEQYF
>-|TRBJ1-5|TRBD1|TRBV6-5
TGTGCCAGCAGCGCGGACAGGAATCGAGGTCAGCCCCAGCATTTT
CASSADRNRGQPQHF
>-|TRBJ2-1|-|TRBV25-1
TGTGCCAGCAGTGAATCTATCTACAATGAGCAGTTCTTC
CASSESIYNEQFF
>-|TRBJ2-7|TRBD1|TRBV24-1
TGTGCCACCAGTGATTTCCCCCGGGACAGAGTCTCCTACGAGCAGTACTTC
CATSDFPRDRVSYEQYF
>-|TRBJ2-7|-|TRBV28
TGTGCCAGCAGCCCAGTAGTGTACGAGCAGTACTTC
CASSPVVYEQYF
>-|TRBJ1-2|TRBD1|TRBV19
TGTGCCAGTAGCCCCCCGGGGACAGGGTCGGTTTTCTTC
CASSPPGTGSVFF
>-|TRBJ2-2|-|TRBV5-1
TGCGCCAGCAGCTTGGCCCCGAACACCGGGGAGCTGTTTTTT
CASSLAPNTGELFF